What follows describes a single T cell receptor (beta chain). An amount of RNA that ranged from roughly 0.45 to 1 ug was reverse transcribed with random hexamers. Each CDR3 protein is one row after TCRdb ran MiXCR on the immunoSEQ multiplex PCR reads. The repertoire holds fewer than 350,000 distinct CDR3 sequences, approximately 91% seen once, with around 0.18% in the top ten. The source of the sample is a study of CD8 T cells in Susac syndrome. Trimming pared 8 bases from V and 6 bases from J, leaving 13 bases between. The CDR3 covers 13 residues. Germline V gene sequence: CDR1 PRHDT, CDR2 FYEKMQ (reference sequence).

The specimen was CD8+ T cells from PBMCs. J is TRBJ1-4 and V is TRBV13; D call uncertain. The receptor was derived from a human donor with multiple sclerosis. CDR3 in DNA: TGTGCCAGCTCCTCAAGGGTGGATGAAAAACTGTTTTTT. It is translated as CASSSRVDEKLFF.